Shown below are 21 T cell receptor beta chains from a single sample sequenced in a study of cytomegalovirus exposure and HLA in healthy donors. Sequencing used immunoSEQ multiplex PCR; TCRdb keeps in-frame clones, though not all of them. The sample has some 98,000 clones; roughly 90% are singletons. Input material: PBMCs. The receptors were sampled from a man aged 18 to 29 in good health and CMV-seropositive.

The CDR3 DNA reads TGCGCCAGCAGCTTCTCTAGCGGGGGGGCGCCAGATACGCAGTATTTT. It encodes CASSFSSGGAPDTQYF. The rearrangement links TRBV5-1 to TRBJ2-3, with TRBD2 matching 12 bases. Germline CDR1 reads SGHRS; CDR2 reads YFSETQ. The length of the CDR3 is 16 residues. Trimming at V came to 2 bases and at J to 4 bases, leaving 5 bases not matched to a gene.

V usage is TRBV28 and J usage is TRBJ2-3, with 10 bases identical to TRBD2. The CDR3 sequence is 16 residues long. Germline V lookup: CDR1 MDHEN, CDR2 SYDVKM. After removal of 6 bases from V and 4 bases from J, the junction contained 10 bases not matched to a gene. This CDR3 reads CASSLPSGRLADTQYF. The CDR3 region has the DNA TGTGCCAGCAGCCTCCCTAGCGGGAGATTAGCAGATACGCAGTATTTT.

CDR3 DNA: TGCAGCGCAGGGGGTATGGGCGAGCAGTACTTC. It specifies CSAGGMGEQYF. The chain recombines TRBV29-1 with TRBJ2-7; 7 nucleotides match TRBD1. Trimming took 7 bases from V and 6 from J; bases not matched to a gene: 6. The CDR3 is made up of 11 amino acids. Germline loops: CDR1 SQVTM, CDR2 ANQGSEA.

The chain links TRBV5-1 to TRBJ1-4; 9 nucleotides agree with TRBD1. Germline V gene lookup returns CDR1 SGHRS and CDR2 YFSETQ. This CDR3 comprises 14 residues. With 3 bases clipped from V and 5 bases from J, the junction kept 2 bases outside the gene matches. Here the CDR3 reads CASSSGTGNEKLFF. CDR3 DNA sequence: TGCGCCAGCAGCTCCGGGACAGGGAATGAAAAACTGTTTTTT.

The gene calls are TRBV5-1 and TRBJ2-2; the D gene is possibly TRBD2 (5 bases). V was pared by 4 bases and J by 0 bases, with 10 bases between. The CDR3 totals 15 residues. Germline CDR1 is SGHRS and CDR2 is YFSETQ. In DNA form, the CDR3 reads TGCGCCAGCAGCGGAGGAGGATCGAACACCGGGGAGCTGTTTTTT. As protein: CASSGGGSNTGELFF. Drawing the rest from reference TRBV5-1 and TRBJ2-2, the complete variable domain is KAGVTQTPRYLIKTRGQQVTLSCSPISGHRSVSWYQQTPGQGLQFLFEYFSETQRNKGNFPGRFSGRQFSNSRSEMNVSTLELGDSALYLCASSGGGSNTGELFFGEGSRLTVL.

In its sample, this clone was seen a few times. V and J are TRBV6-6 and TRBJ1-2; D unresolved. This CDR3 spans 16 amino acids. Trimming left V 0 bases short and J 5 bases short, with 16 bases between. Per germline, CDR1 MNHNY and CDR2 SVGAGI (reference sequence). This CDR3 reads CASSYSRDTLPYGYTF. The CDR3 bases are TGTGCCAGCAGTTACTCGAGGGATACTCTCCCTTATGGCTACACCTTC.

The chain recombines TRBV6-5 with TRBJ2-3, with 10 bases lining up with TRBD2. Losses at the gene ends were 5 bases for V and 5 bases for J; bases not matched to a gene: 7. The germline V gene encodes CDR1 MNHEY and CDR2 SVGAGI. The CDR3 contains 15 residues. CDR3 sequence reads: CASSRTSGFRDTQYF. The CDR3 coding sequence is TGTGCCAGCAGTCGGACTAGCGGATTTCGAGATACGCAGTATTTT.

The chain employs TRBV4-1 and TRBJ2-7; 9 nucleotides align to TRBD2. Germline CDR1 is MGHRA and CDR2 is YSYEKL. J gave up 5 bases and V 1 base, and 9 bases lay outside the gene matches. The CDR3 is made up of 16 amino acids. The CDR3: CASSQVGASGKNEQYF. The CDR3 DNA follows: TGCGCCAGCAGCCAAGTGGGGGCTAGCGGGAAGAACGAGCAGTACTTC.

Here the CDR3 reads CASSRTSGNTGELFF. Here the CDR3 DNA reads TGTGCCAGCAGCCGGACTAGCGGGAACACCGGGGAGCTGTTTTTT. The V call is TRBV5-4, the J call TRBJ2-2; 10 nucleotides agree with TRBD2. V lost 4 bases and J lost 1; bases outside the gene matches: 1. In germline, CDR1 is SGHNT, CDR2 YYREEE (reference sequence). The CDR3 is 15 residues long.

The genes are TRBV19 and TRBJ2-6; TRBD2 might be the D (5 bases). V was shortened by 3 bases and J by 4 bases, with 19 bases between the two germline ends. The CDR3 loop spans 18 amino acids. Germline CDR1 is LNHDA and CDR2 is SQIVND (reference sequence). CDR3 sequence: CASSIFAMEVSGANVLTF. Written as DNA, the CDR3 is TGTGCCAGTAGTATTTTCGCTATGGAGGTCTCCGGGGCCAACGTCCTGACTTTC.

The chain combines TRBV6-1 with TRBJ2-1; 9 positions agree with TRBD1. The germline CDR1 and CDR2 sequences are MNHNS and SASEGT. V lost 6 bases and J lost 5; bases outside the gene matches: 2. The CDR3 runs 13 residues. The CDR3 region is CASRRDRDNEQFF. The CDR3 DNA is TGTGCCAGCAGGAGGGACAGGGACAATGAGCAGTTCTTC.

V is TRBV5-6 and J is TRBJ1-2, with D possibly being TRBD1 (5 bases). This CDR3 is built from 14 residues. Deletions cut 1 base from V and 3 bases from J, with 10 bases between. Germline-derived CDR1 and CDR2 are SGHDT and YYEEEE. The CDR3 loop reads CASSLKTAHYGYTF. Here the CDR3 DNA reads TGTGCCAGCAGCTTGAAGACAGCGCACTATGGCTACACCTTC.

CDR3 region: CATSQAGGPNTQYF. DNA of the CDR3: TGTGCCACCAGCCAAGCGGGAGGGCCAAATACGCAGTATTTT. This chain uses TRBV15 with TRBJ2-3; 10 positions match TRBD2. V lost 5 bases and J lost 7; bases outside the gene matches: 6. CDR3 length: 14 residues. The germline gives CDR1 LNHNV, CDR2 YYDKDF (reference sequence).

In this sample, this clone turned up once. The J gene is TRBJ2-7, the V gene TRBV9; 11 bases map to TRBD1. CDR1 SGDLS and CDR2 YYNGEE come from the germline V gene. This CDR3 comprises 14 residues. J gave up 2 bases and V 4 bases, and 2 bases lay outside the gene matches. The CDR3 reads CASSPGQGAYEQYF. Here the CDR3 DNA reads TGTGCCAGCAGCCCGGGACAGGGGGCCTACGAGCAGTACTTC.

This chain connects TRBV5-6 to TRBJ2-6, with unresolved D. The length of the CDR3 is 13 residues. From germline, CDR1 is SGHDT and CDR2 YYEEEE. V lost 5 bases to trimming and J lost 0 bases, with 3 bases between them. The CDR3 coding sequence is TGTGCCAGCAGTATCTCTGGGGCCAACGTCCTGACTTTC. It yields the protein CASSISGANVLTF.

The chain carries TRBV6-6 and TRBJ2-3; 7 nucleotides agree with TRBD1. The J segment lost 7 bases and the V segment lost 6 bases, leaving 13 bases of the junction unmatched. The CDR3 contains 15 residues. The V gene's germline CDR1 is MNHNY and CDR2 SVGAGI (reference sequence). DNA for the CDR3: TGTGCCAGCAGCGAAACTGGGACAGCGAGATATACGCAGTATTTT. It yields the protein CASSETGTARYTQYF.

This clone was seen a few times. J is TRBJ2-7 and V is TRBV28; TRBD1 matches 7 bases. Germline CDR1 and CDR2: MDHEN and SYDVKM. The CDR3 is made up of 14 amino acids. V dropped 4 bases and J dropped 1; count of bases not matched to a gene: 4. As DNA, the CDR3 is TGTGCCAGCAGTTGGGCGGACAGGTCCTACGAGCAGTACTTC. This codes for CASSWADRSYEQYF.

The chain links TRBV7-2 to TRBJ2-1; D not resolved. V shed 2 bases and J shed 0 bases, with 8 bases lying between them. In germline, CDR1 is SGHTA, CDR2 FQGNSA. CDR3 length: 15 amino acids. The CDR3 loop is CASSLRGSSYNEQFF. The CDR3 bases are TGTGCCAGCAGCTTACGAGGAAGCTCCTACAATGAGCAGTTCTTC.

In DNA, the CDR3 is TGTGCCAGCAGCCAAGAGACAGGGATCGTTGCTGGCTACACCTTC. It codes for CASSQETGIVAGYTF. V and J are TRBV4-2 and TRBJ1-2; 7 nucleotides line up with TRBD1. CDR3 length: 15 residues. V shed 0 bases, J shed 7 bases, and the junction held 8 bases outside the gene matches. The germline V gene has CDR1 LGHNA and CDR2 YNFKEQ.

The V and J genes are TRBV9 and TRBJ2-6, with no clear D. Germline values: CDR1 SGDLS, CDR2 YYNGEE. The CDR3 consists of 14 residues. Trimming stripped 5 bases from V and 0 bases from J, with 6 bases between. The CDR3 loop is CASSKSSGANVLTF. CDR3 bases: TGTGCCAGCAGTAAGAGCTCTGGGGCCAACGTCCTGACTTTC.

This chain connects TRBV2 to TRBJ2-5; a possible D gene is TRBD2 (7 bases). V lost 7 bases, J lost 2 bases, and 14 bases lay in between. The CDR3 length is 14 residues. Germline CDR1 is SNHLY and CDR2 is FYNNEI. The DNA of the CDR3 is TGTGCCAGCAATAGGAGGGGGGGTCAAGAGACCCAGTACTTC. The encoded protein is CASNRRGGQETQYF.